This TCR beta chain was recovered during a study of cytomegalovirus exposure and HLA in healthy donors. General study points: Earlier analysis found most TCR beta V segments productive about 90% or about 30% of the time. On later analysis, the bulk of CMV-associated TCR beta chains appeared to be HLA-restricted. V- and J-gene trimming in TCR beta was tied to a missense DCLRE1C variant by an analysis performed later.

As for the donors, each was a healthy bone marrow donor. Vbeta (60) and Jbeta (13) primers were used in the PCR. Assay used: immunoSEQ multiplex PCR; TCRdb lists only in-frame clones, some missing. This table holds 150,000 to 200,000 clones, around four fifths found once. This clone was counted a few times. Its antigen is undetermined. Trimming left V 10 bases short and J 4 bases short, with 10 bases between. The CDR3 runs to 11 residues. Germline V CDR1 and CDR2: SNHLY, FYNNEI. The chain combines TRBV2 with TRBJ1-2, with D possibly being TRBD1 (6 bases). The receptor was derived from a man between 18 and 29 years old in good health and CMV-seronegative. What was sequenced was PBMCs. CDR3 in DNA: TGTGCCACAGGGGAGGGCTATGGCTACACCTTC. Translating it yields CATGEGYGYTF.